A single sample gave rise to the 6 T cell receptor beta chains below, sequenced in a study of Ad26.COV2.S vaccination and SARS-CoV-2 variants. Repertoires were generated with immunoSEQ multiplex PCR, while TCRdb's copy carries only in-frame clones and drops some. Found here are approximately 360,000 clones, roughly 80% of them singletons; the top ten hold approximately 7%. Noted treatment: some 19 received Ad26.COV2.S at low or high dose, single or two shots; about 5 received placebo; per-sample allocation not given. It was on day 63 after the first vaccine or placebo injection that samples were taken. The material sequenced was peripheral blood, taken in a trial of Ad26.COV2.S vaccine versus placebo. The source of these receptors is a person aged 18 to 59 who received the Ad26.COV2.S COVID-19 vaccine or a placebo.

The chain joins TRBV12-3 or TRBV12-4 to TRBJ1-1; the D is unclear. V was pared by 3 bases and J by 11 bases, with 10 bases between. The CDR3 is 11 residues long. The CDR3 coding sequence is TGTGCCAGCAGTTTCGGGGTTAGGGCTTTCTTT. The encoded protein is CASSFGVRAFF.

This chain joins TRBV19 and TRBJ2-1, with 11 bases identical to TRBD2. The CDR3 sequence is 14 residues long. CDR1 LNHDA and CDR2 SQIVND come from the germline V gene (reference sequence). The ends lost 5 bases at V and 7 bases at J; junction bases unmatched: 4. The CDR3 DNA follows: TGTGCCAGTAGTTCGACTAGCGGGATAAATGAGCAGTTCTTC. Translating it yields CASSSTSGINEQFF.

The genes are TRBV6-6 and TRBJ1-1; D is ambiguous. V was pared by 7 bases and J by 4 bases, with 10 bases between. The germline gives CDR1 MNHNY, CDR2 SVGAGI (reference sequence). This CDR3 contains 12 residues. CDR3 coding DNA: TGTGCCAGCAACCTAATGGGCACTGAAGCTTTCTTT. Residues: CASNLMGTEAFF.

V usage is TRBV4-1 and J usage is TRBJ1-6, with D possibly TRBD1 on 5 matching bases. The V end was cut by 1 base, the J end by 7 bases, with 11 bases between. CDR1 MGHRA and CDR2 YSYEKL come from the germline V gene. The CDR3 covers 15 residues. For the CDR3, the DNA is TGCGCCAGCAGCCAAGTAGGGGCGAGGAATTCACCCCTCCACTTT. Translation: CASSQVGARNSPLHF.

In its sample, this clone was seen once. This chain links TRBV7-2 with TRBJ2-7, with 11 bases aligning to TRBD1. Losses at the gene ends were 5 bases for V and 7 bases for J; bases not matched to a gene: 10. The germline V gene has CDR1 SGHTA and CDR2 FQGNSA. The CDR3 consists of 15 residues. The CDR3 loop is CASSTGQGVFWEQYF. CDR3 nucleotides: TGTGCCAGCAGCACGGGACAGGGGGTTTTTTGGGAGCAGTACTTC.

The DNA of the CDR3 is TGTGCCAGTACATACAGGGGGCGGACGGCTTTCTTT. This codes for CASTYRGRTAFF. The V gene is TRBV19, the J gene TRBJ1-1; TRBD1 aligns across 9 bases. V shed 7 bases, J shed 11 bases, and the junction held 8 bases outside the gene matches. CDR1 LNHDA and CDR2 SQIVND come from the germline V gene (reference sequence). This CDR3 is 12 amino acids long.